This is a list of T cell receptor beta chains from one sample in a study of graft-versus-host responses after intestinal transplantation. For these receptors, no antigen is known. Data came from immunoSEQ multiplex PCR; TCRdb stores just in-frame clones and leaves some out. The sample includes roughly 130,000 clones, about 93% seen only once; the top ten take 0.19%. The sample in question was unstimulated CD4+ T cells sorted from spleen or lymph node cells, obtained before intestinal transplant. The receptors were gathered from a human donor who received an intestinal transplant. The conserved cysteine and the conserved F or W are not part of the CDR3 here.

CDR3aa: ASSLPTGLVEAF
v_gene: TRBV7-2

CDR3aa: ASSGGVAGTQETQY
v_gene: TRBV9

CDR3aa: ASSQDGTGGRYGYT
v_gene: TRBV4-1

CDR3aa: ASTVDYSGELF
v_gene: TRBV23-1

CDR3aa: ASSIPQSGRETQY
v_gene: TRBV19

CDR3aa: SVAGGGITQRGEQF
v_gene: TRBV29-1

CDR3aa: ASSGPGLGEETQY
v_gene: TRBV2

CDR3aa: ATSRDRLRSNEKLF
v_gene: TRBV15

CDR3aa: SVDGGPDTQY
v_gene: TRBV29-1

CDR3aa: ASSPMGAGKNIQY
v_gene: TRBV4-1

CDR3aa: ASSLRGLNTEAF
v_gene: TRBV5-1

CDR3aa: ASRQTSLRGGYT
v_gene: TRBV28

CDR3aa: ASSPRSFDYEQY
v_gene: TRBV9